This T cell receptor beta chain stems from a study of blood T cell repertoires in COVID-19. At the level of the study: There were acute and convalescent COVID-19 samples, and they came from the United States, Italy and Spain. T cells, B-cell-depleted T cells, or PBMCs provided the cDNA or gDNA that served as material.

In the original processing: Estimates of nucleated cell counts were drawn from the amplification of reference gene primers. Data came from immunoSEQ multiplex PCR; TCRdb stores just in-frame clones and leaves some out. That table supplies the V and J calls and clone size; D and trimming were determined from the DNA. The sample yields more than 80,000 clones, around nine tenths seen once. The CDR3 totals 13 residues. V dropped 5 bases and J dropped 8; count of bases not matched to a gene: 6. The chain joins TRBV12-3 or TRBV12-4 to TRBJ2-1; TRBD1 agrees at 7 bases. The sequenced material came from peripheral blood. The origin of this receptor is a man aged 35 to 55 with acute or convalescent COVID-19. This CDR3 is CASSQNRGDEQFF. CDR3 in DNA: TGTGCCAGCAGTCAAAACAGGGGTGATGAGCAGTTCTTC.